These T cell receptor beta chains were read from a single sample in a study of shared clonotypes between healthy human individuals. TCRdb's copy holds only in-frame clones and misses some; the assay was immunoSEQ multiplex PCR. The data show some 2 million clones, about 95% seen once. Source material: naive CD4+ T cells sorted from blood. Receptors were obtained from a man between 18 and 29 years old in good health. CDR3s include the opening cysteine and the closing phenylalanine or tryptophan. A D gene is named only where the DNA matches it firmly. The listing skips clone size in some rows; elsewhere it reads once, few, many or a size class.

>TRBV4-1|14|TRBJ1-1|NA|NA
TGCGCCAGCACTAATACTGCGGTGAACACTGAAGCTTTCTTT
CASTNTAVNTEAFF
>TRBV5-1|16|TRBJ2-7|TRBD1|NA
TGCGCCAGCAGCTTGTTTTTGGGACAGGGGGGGTACGAGCAGTACTTC
CASSLFLGQGGYEQYF
>TRBV28|17|TRBJ1-5|TRBD1|NA
TGTGCCAGCAGTTCTCCCGGGACAGGGGGCATCAATCAGCCCCAGCATTTT
CASSSPGTGGINQPQHF
>TRBV18|16|TRBJ2-7|NA|NA
TGTGCCAGCTCACCGTCCACGTCGGCAGTGAGCGGCGAGCAGTACTTC
CASSPSTSAVSGEQYF
>TRBV7-2|14|TRBJ1-6|TRBD1|NA
TGTGCCAGCAGCCCGGACAGGGGGAATTCACCCCTCCACTTT
CASSPDRGNSPLHF
>TRBV6-6|16|TRBJ1-6|NA|NA
TGTGCCAGCAGTTACGGCAGCATAGATGGGAATTCACCCCTCCACTTT
CASSYGSIDGNSPLHF
>TRBV29-1|13|TRBJ2-2|TRBD2|NA
TGCAGCGTTGATAGCGGGGGCACCGGGGAGCTGTTTTTT
CSVDSGGTGELFF
>TRBV27|16|TRBJ2-7|TRBD2|NA
TGTGCCAGCAGTTTATATGTTACCGGGGGGAGGATCGAGCAGTACTTC
CASSLYVTGGRIEQYF
>TRBV9|15|TRBJ1-1|NA|NA
TGTGCCAGCAGCGTAGGTGAGCGATCGAACACTGAAGCTTTCTTT
CASSVGERSNTEAFF
>TRBV10-3|17|TRBJ2-1|NA|NA
TGTGCCATCAGTGGCATATCTTGGGAGCTCTCCTACAATGAGCAGTTCTTC
CAISGISWELSYNEQFF
>TRBV6-1|13|TRBJ2-7|NA|NA
TGTGCCAGCAGTGAAGCGGCCAGCTGGGAGCAGTACTTC
CASSEAASWEQYF
>TRBV7-8|15|TRBJ2-2|NA|NA
TGTGCCAGCAGTCGGGGGACACGAAACACCGGGGAGCTGTTTTTT
CASSRGTRNTGELFF
>TRBV29-1|13|TRBJ1-3|NA|NA
TGCAGCGTGGGAATACTCTCTGGAAACACCATATATTTT
CSVGILSGNTIYF
>TRBV19|15|TRBJ1-5|NA|NA
TGTGCCAGTAGTATGTCGGGGAGGGTGAATCAGCCCCAGCATTTT
CASSMSGRVNQPQHF
>TRBV5-1|15|TRBJ1-5|NA|NA
TGCGCCAGCAGCCTGGACGGGAATAGCAATCAGCCCCAGCATTTT
CASSLDGNSNQPQHF
>TRBV2|14|TRBJ1-5|TRBD1|NA
TGTGCCAGCAGTACTGACAGGGTACGGCAGCCCCAGCATTTT
CASSTDRVRQPQHF
>TRBV6-6|14|TRBJ2-7|TRBD1|NA
TGTGCCAGCAGTTTGGGACAGGGGGTCTACGAGCAGTACTTC
CASSLGQGVYEQYF
>TRBV5-1|16|TRBJ1-4|NA|once
TGCGCCAGCAGCTTGGAAGAGGGGGGAGCTAATGAAAAACTGTTTTTT
CASSLEEGGANEKLFF
>TRBV28|13|TRBJ1-6|NA|NA
TGTGCCAGCAGTGCGCGAGGAAATTCACCCCTCCACTTT
CASSARGNSPLHF
>TRBV7-2|15|TRBJ2-3|TRBD2|NA
TGTGCCAGCAGCTTAGACGGGGGGAGCGTAGATACGCAGTATTTT
CASSLDGGSVDTQYF
>TRBV10-2|14|TRBJ2-7|NA|NA
TGCGCCAGCAGTGAGTCGGGAGGTCCCTACGAGCAGTACTTC
CASSESGGPYEQYF
>TRBV2|17|TRBJ1-3|NA|NA
TGTGCCAGCAGTCGATTTACAGGGACCTCCTCTGGAAACACCATATATTTT
CASSRFTGTSSGNTIYF
>TRBV10-3|14|TRBJ2-1|TRBD2|NA
TGTGCCATCAGGACTAGCGGAGCCTACAATGAGCAGTTCTTC
CAIRTSGAYNEQFF
>TRBV7-9|12|TRBJ2-4|NA|NA
TGTGCCAGCAGCTTAAAGGGGGACATTCAGTACTTC
CASSLKGDIQYF
>TRBV4-1|15|TRBJ1-2|NA|NA
TGCGCCAGCAGCGAAGACGGGGTCCTGCGTTGGGGCTACACCTTC
CASSEDGVLRWGYTF
>TRBV6-1|11|TRBJ2-1|TRBD1|NA
TGTGCCAGCAGGGACAGGGTTGAGCAGTTCTTC
CASRDRVEQFF
>TRBV6-1|15|TRBJ2-6|NA|NA
TGTGCCAGCAAGGGGCGTCAACTTGGGGCCAACGTCCTGACTTTC
CASKGRQLGANVLTF
>TRBV30|13|TRBJ1-5|TRBD1|NA
TGTGCCTGGAGTAGGACAGGGCCCCAGCCCCAGCATTTT
CAWSRTGPQPQHF
>TRBV18|15|TRBJ2-5|NA|NA
TGTGCCAGCTCACCAATCTCGAGTTCTCAAGAGACCCAGTACTTC
CASSPISSSQETQYF
>TRBV18|14|TRBJ2-2|NA|NA
TGTGCCAGCTCACCAGCCGGGGCAACCGGGGAGCTGTTTTTT
CASSPAGATGELFF
>TRBV7-9|13|TRBJ1-5|NA|NA
TGTGCCAGCAGCTTAGCGTGGGGTCAGCCCCAGCATTTT
CASSLAWGQPQHF
>TRBV7-2|16|TRBJ2-3|TRBD2|NA
TGTGCCAGCAGCTTTGGGAGCGGGAGGGGCACAGATACGCAGTATTTT
CASSFGSGRGTDTQYF
>TRBV30|14|TRBJ2-7|NA|NA
TGTGCCTGGAGACCGACAGGGACTACCTACGAGCAGTACTTC
CAWRPTGTTYEQYF
>TRBV5-1|13|TRBJ2-3|NA|NA
TGCGCCAGCACCGCGATGGACACAGATACGCAGTATTTT
CASTAMDTDTQYF
>TRBV5-1|14|TRBJ2-7|NA|NA
TGCGCCAGCAGCCGGCAGGGAGTCTCCTACGAGCAGTACTTC
CASSRQGVSYEQYF
>TRBV7-2|13|TRBJ1-4|NA|NA
TGTGCCAGCAGCTTAGCGACGGGGGAAAAACTGTTTTTT
CASSLATGEKLFF
>TRBV9|14|TRBJ1-1|NA|NA
TGTGCCAGCGGAACTGGGATAGGCGGCACTGAAGCTTTCTTT
CASGTGIGGTEAFF
>TRBV6-1|13|TRBJ2-1|NA|NA
TGTGCCAGCAGTGGTGAAACAGGGCTCGCGCAGTTCTTC
CASSGETGLAQFF
>TRBV2|15|TRBJ2-1|TRBD2|NA
TGTGCCAGCGAGAGTAGCGGGAACTCCTACAATGAGCAGTTCTTC
CASESSGNSYNEQFF
>TRBV7-9|16|TRBJ2-1|NA|many
TGTGCCAGCAGCTTAGGGAATTTACAGTGGGTCAATGAGCAGTTCTTC
CASSLGNLQWVNEQFF
>TRBV18|16|TRBJ1-6|NA|NA
TGTGCCAGCTCACCAGACAGGAGCTCCTATAATTCACCCCTCCACTTT
CASSPDRSSYNSPLHF
>TRBV10-3|13|TRBJ1-2|TRBD1|once
TGTGCCATCAGTGGACAGGGGGACTATGGCTACACCTTC
CAISGQGDYGYTF
>TRBV5-1|14|TRBJ2-3|TRBD1|NA
TGCGCCAGCAGCTTTGGGACCGAAGGGGGCTCAGAGTATTTT
CASSFGTEGGSEYF
>TRBV19|17|TRBJ2-5|TRBD2|NA
TGTGCCAGTAGTATAGTCGGGACTAGCGGGAGAGGAGAGACCCAGTACTTC
CASSIVGTSGRGETQYF
>TRBV6-5|16|TRBJ1-6|TRBD1|NA
TGTGCCAGCAGTTCCTGGGACAGGGGGTATAATTCACCCCTCCACTTT
CASSSWDRGYNSPLHF
>TRBV18|17|TRBJ2-1|TRBD1|NA
TGTGCCAGCTCACTGGACAGGGGGCAAATGGGATACAATGAGCAGTTCTTC
CASSLDRGQMGYNEQFF
>TRBV7-2|14|TRBJ1-5|NA|once
TGTGCCAGCAGCTTAGTAGGCAGTGATCAGCCCCAGCATTTT
CASSLVGSDQPQHF
>TRBV6-5|14|TRBJ1-1|NA|NA
TGTGCCAGCAGTCCAGGGACCGCGGGTACTGAAGCTTTCTTT
CASSPGTAGTEAFF